This T cell receptor (beta chain) was captured in a study of T cells in Graves' hyperthyroidism and ophthalmopathy. Researchers amplified the TCR beta CDR3 regions from RNA transcripts. Using the HTBI primer set, a first-round RT-PCR was run on the TCR CDR3. TCRdb used MiXCR to reprocess the multiplex PCR reads, holding one entry per CDR3 protein. The table lists fewer than 450,000 distinct CDR3 sequences, about 15% of them singletons, with roughly a fifth in the top ten. J gave up 3 bases and V 2 bases, and 6 bases lay outside the gene matches. The CDR3 is 16 residues long. The V gene's germline CDR1 is MDHEN and CDR2 SYDVKM. PBMCs were collected from an approximately 9.4 ml volume of fresh peripheral blood.

The receptor was derived from a woman aged 55-70 years with Graves' ophthalmopathy. The specimen sequenced was blood. The rearrangement joins TRBV28 to TRBJ1-4; 7 bases match TRBD1. This CDR3 is CASSLGAQGANEKLFF. The CDR3 DNA reads TGTGCCAGCAGTTTAGGGGCCCAGGGGGCTAATGAAAAACTGTTTTTT.